Each of the 6 T cell receptor beta chains below was sequenced from the same sample in a study of radiation and T cells in renal cell carcinoma. Time point given: baseline pretreatment blood. The treatment: 15 Gy SBRT to primary tumor, nephrectomy 4 weeks later. The assay was immunoSEQ multiplex PCR, and TCRdb's table has in-frame clones only and misses some. This table holds about 50,000 clones, roughly 83% found once. Here the sequenced sample was blood, taken from a patient whose treatment included radiotherapy and nephrectomy. These receptors were taken from a woman aged 70 to 79 with renal cell carcinoma.

This rearrangement joins TRBV4-2 to TRBJ1-2; D is uncertain. CDR3 length: 14 residues. Germline V gene sequence: CDR1 LGHNA, CDR2 YNFKEQ. V was pared by 1 base and J by 1 base, with 7 bases between. For the CDR3, the DNA is TGTGCCAGCAGCCAAGTCGGCGTTAACTATGGCTACACCTTC. Amino acids: CASSQVGVNYGYTF.

The chain links TRBV5-6 to TRBJ1-3, with D possibly being TRBD1 (5 bases). The CDR3 is 15 residues long. V was cut by 5 bases and J by 0 bases, with 12 bases left in between. Germline CDR1 is SGHDT and CDR2 is YYEEEE. The CDR3 nucleotides are TGTGCCAGCAGATACCGGGGCCTCTCTGGAAACACCATATATTTT. Translated, it gives CASRYRGLSGNTIYF. Looking up the rest from reference TRBV5-6 and TRBJ1-3 gives the full variable domain: DAGVTQSPTHLIKTRGQQVTLRCSPKSGHDTVSWYQQALGQGPQFIFQYYEEEERQRGNFPDRFSGHQFPNYSSELNVNALLLGDSALYLCASRYRGLSGNTIYFGEGSWLTVV.

The rearrangement uses TRBV4-1 and TRBJ2-1, with 10 bases aligning to TRBD2. The V segment lost 1 base and the J segment 8 bases; nucleotides outside the gene matches: 5. Germline V gene lookup returns CDR1 MGHRA and CDR2 YSYEKL. This CDR3 has 15 amino acids. Here the CDR3 reads CASSQVGLAGDEQFF. The DNA for the CDR3 is TGCGCCAGCAGCCAAGTTGGGCTAGCGGGAGATGAGCAGTTCTTC.

The chain carries TRBV19 and TRBJ1-5, with unresolved D. The V gene lost 3 bases and the J gene lost 1 base, with 10 bases spanning the gap. This CDR3 is built from 15 residues. The germline CDR1 and CDR2 sequences are LNHDA and SQIVND (reference sequence). This CDR3 is CASSIGPGSNQPQHF. The CDR3 nucleotides are TGTGCCAGTAGTATCGGACCCGGGAGCAATCAGCCCCAGCATTTT.

J is TRBJ2-3 and V is TRBV19; 8 bases match TRBD2. Germline values: CDR1 LNHDA, CDR2 SQIVND (reference sequence). This CDR3 region has 15 residues. The trim removed 5 bases at V and 3 bases at J, leaving 7 bases unmatched. The CDR3 DNA is TGTGCCAGTAGTGACCCGGGAGGGTCTACAGATACGCAGTATTTT. Translated: CASSDPGGSTDTQYF.

V and J are TRBV13 and TRBJ2-7, with 8 bases identical to TRBD1. There are 15 residues in the CDR3. CDR1 is PRHDT and CDR2 is FYEKMQ in the germline V gene (reference sequence). The V segment lost 5 bases and the J segment 1 base; nucleotides outside the gene matches: 7. CDR3 nucleotide sequence: TGTGCCAGCAGCCCACCGACAGGGGTTTCCTACGAGCAGTACTTC. Protein: CASSPPTGVSYEQYF.